The clone carrying this T cell receptor (beta chain) came up many times. This record belongs to a study of T cells after yellow fever vaccination. TCRdb reprocessed the 5' RACE reads via MiXCR and lists one record per CDR3 protein. This sample has hundreds of thousands of distinct CDR3 sequences; roughly 3.5% occur once, and the top ten carry 20% to 25%. The V gene lost 0 bases and the J gene lost 8 bases, with 11 bases spanning the gap. The CDR3 is 14 amino acids. CDR1 and CDR2 from the germline V gene are SGHRS and YFSETQ. This chain links TRBV5-1 with TRBJ1-4; tentatively, D is TRBD1 (5 bases). This clonotype originated in a man between 18 and 35 years old who received the YFV17D yellow fever vaccine. Source: PBMCs, taken on the day of the yellow fever booster vaccination. CDR3 sequence: CASSLAGGEEKLFF. The CDR3 coding sequence is TGCGCCAGCAGCTTGGCGGGGGGAGAGGAAAAACTGTTTTTT. The whole variable domain, filled in from reference TRBV5-1 and TRBJ1-4, reads KAGVTQTPRYLIKTRGQQVTLSCSPISGHRSVSWYQQTPGQGLQFLFEYFSETQRNKGNFPGRFSGRQFSNSRSEMNVSTLELGDSALYLCASSLAGGEEKLFFGSGTQLSVL.